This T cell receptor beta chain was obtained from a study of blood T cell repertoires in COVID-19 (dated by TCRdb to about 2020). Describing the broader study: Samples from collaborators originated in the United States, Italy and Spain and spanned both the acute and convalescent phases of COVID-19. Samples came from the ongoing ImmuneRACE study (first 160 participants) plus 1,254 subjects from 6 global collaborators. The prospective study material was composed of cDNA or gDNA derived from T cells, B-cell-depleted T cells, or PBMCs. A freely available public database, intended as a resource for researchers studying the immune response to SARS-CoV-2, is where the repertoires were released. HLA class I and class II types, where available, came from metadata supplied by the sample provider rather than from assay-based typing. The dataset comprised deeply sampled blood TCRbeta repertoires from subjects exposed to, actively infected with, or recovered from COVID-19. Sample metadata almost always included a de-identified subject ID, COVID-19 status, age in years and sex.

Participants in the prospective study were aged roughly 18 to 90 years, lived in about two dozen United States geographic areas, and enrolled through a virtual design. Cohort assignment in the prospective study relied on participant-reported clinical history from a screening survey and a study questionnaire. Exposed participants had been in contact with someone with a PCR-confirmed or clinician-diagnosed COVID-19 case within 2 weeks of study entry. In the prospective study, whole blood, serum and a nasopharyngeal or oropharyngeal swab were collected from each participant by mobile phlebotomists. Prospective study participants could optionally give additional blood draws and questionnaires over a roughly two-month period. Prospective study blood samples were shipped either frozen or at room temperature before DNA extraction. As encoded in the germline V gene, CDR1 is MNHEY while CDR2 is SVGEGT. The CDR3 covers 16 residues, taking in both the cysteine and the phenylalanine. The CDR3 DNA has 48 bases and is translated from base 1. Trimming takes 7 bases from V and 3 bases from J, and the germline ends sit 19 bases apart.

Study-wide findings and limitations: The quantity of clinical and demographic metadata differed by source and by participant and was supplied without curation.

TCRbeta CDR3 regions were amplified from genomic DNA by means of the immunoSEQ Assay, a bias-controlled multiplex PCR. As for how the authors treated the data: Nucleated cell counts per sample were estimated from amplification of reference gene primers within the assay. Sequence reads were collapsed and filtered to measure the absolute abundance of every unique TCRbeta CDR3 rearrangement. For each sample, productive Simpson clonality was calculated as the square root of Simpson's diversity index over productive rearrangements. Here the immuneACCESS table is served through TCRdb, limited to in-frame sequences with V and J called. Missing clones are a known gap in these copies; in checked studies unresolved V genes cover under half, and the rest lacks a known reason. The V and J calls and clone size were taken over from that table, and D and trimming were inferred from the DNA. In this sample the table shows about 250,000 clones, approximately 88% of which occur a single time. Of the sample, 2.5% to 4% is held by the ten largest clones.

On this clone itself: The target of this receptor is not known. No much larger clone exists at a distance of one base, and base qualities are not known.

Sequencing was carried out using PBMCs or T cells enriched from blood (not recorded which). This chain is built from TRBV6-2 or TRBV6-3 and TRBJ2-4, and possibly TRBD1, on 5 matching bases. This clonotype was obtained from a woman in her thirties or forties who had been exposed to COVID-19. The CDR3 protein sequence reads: CASTPLRRTNKNIQYF. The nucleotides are TGTGCCAGCACCCCCTTAAGGCGGACAAACAAAAACATTCAGTACTTC.